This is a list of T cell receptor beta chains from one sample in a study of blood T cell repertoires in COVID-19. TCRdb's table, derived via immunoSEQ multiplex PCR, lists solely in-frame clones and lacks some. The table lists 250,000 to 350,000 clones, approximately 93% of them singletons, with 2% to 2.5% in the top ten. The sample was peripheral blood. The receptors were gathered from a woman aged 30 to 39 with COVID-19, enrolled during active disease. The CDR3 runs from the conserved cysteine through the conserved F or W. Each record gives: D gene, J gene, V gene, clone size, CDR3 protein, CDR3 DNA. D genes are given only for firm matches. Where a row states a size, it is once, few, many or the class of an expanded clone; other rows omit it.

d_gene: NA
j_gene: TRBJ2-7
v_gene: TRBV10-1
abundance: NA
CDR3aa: CASSEGSYEQYF
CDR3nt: TGCGCCAGCAGTGAGGGCAGCTACGAGCAGTACTTC

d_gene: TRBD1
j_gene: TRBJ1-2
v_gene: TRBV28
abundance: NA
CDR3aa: CASRDNRGLGYGYTF
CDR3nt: TGTGCCAGCAGAGACAACAGGGGGCTCGGCTATGGCTACACCTTC

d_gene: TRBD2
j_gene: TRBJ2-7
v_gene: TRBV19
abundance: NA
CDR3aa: CASSWGLAGVYEQYF
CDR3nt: TGTGCCAGTAGTTGGGGACTAGCGGGGGTCTACGAGCAGTACTTC

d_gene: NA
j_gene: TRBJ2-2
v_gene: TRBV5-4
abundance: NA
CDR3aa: CASSLLGGLNTGELFF
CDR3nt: TGTGCCAGCAGCTTGTTGGGGGGTTTGAACACCGGGGAGCTGTTTTTT

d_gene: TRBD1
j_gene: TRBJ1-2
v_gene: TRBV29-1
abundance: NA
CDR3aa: CSARTRGGDTGYTF
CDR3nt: TGCAGCGCTCGGACACGAGGGGGCGATACTGGCTACACCTTC

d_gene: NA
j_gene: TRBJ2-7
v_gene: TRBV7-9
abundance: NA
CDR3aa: CASSLPGDEQYF
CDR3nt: TGTGCCAGCAGCTTACCCGGGGACGAGCAGTACTTC

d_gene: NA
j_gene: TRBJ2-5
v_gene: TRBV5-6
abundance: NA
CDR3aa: CASSLVGSSQETQYF
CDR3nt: TGTGCCAGCAGCTTGGTGGGCAGCTCCCAAGAGACCCAGTACTTC

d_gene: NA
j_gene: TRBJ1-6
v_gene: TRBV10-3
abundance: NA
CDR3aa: CAIGGGPGEIFSLHF
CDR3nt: TGTGCCATCGGAGGTGGGCCAGGGGAAATCTTCTCCCTCCACTTT

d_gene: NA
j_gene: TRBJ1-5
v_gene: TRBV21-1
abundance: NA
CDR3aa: CASSSRWGVGPQHF
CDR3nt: TGTGCCAGCAGCAGTCGTTGGGGCGTTGGGCCCCAGCATTTT

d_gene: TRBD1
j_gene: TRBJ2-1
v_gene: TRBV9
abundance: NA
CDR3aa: CASSSRQGASSNEQFF
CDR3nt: TGTGCCAGCAGCTCTCGACAGGGGGCGTCATCTAATGAGCAGTTCTTC

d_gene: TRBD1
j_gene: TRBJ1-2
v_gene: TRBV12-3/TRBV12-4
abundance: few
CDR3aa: CASRGQGQGGYTF
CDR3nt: TGTGCCAGCAGAGGACAGGGGCAGGGAGGCTACACCTTC

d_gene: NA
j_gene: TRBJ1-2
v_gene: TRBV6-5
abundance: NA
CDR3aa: CATTFGERTVYGYTF
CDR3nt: TGTGCCACCACGTTCGGGGAAAGGACTGTCTATGGCTACACCTTC

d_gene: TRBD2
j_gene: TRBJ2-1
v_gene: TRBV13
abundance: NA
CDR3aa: CASSLAPLGGSTENEQFF
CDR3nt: TGTGCCAGCAGCTTAGCCCCCCTGGGCGGGAGTACGGAGAATGAGCAGTTCTTC

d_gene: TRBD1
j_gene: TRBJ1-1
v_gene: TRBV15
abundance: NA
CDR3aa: CATSSLTGSEAFF
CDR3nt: TGTGCCACCAGCAGCCTGACAGGGAGTGAAGCTTTCTTT

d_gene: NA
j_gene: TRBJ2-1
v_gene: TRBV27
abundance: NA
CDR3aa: CASSRGGTNNEQFF
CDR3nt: TGTGCCAGCAGTCGCGGGGGCACCAACAATGAGCAGTTCTTC

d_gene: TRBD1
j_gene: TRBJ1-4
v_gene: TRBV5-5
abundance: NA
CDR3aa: CASSQTGSGEKLFF
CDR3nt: TGTGCCAGCAGCCAGACAGGGTCGGGGGAAAAACTGTTTTTT

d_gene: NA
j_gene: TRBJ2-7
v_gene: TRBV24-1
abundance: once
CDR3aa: CATSSGIRVDEQYF
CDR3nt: TGTGCCACCAGCTCCGGGATCCGGGTAGATGAGCAGTACTTC

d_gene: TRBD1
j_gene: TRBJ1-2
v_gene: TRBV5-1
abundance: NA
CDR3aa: CASSLEAGGIDGYTF
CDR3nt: TGCGCCAGCAGCTTGGAGGCAGGGGGCATTGATGGCTACACCTTC

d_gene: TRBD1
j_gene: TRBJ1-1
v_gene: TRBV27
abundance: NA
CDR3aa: CASSKDRNMNTEAFF
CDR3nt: TGTGCCAGCAGCAAGGACAGGAACATGAACACTGAAGCTTTCTTT

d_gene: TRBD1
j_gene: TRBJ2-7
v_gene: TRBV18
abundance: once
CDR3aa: CASSQPGTAYEQYF
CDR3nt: TGTGCCAGCTCACAGCCCGGGACAGCTTACGAGCAGTACTTC

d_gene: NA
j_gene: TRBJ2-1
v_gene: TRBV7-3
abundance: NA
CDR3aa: CASSLTSGAYNEQFF
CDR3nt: TGTGCCAGCAGCTTAACTAGCGGAGCCTACAATGAGCAGTTCTTC

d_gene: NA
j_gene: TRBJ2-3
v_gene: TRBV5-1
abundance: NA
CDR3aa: CASSLEGRGGPDTQYF
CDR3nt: TGCGCCAGCAGCTTGGAGGGCAGGGGTGGACCAGATACGCAGTATTTT

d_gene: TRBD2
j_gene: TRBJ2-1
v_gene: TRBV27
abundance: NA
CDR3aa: CASSSLAGGFYNEQFF
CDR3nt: TGTGCCAGCAGTTCTCTAGCGGGAGGGTTCTACAATGAGCAGTTCTTC

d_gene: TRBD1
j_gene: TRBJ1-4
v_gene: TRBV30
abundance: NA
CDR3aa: CAWNLRTGEKLFF
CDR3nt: TGTGCCTGGAACCTAAGGACAGGAGAAAAACTGTTTTTT

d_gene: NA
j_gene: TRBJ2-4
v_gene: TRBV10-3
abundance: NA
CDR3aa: CAISEARTTAKNIQYF
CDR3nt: TGTGCCATCAGTGAGGCCAGGACAACGGCCAAAAACATTCAGTACTTC

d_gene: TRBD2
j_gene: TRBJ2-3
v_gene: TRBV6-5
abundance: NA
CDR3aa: CASSSRAGTTTDTQYF
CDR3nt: TGTGCCAGCAGTTCCCGTGCCGGGACTACAACAGATACGCAGTATTTT

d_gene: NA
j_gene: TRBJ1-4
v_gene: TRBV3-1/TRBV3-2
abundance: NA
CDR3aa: CASSQGAGRGEKLFF
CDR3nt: TGTGCCAGCAGCCAAGGTGCAGGTCGGGGAGAAAAACTGTTTTTT

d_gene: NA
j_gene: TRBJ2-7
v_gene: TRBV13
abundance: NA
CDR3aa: CASSLNLYYEQYF
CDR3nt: TGTGCCAGCAGCTTAAACTTATACTACGAGCAGTACTTC

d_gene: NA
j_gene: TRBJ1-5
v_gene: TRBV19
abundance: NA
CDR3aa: CASSTTLTGNQPQHF
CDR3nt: TGTGCCAGTAGTACCACTCTCACAGGGAATCAGCCCCAGCATTTT

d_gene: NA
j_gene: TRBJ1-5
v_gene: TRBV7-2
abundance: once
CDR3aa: CASSLDGVDQPQHF
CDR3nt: TGTGCCAGCAGCTTAGACGGGGTGGATCAGCCCCAGCATTTT

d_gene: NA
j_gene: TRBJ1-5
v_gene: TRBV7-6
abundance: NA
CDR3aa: CASSLSQARSQPQHF
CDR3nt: TGTGCCAGCAGCTTGTCACAGGCCAGGAGTCAGCCCCAGCATTTT

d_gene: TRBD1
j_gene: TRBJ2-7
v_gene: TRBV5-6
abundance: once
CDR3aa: CASSLDRGSYEQYF
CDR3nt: TGTGCCAGCAGCTTGGACAGGGGTAGCTACGAGCAGTACTTC

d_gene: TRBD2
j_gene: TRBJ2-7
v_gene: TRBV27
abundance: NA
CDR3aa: CANHTSGRYEQYF
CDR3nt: TGTGCCAACCATACTAGCGGGCGGTACGAGCAGTACTTC

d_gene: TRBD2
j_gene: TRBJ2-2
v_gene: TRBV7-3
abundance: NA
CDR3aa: CASSLWASGSGTGELFF
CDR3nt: TGTGCCAGCAGCTTATGGGCTAGCGGGAGTGGAACCGGGGAGCTGTTTTTT